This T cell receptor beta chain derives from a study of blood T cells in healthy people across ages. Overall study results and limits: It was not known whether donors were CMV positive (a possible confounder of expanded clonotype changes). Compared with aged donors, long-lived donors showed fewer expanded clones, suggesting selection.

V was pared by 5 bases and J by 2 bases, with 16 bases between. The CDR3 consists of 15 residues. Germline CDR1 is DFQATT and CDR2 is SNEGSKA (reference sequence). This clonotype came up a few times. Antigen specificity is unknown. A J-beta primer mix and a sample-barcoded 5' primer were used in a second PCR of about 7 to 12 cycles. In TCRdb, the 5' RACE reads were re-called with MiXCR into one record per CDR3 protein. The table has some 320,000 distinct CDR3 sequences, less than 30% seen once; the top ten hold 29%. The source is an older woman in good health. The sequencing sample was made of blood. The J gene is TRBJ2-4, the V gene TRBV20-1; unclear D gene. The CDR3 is CSAGVGSAPKNIQYF. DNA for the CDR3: TGCAGTGCTGGAGTTGGGTCGGCTCCCAAAAACATTCAGTACTTC.